This T cell receptor beta chain originates from a study of regulatory T cells in long-lasting Graves disease. Researchers made TCR beta libraries by using iRepertoire HTBI primers and running Arm-PCR on CDR3 regions. One entry per CDR3 protein results from TCRdb running MiXCR on the multiplex PCR reads. The sample lists 300,000 or so distinct CDR3 sequences; less than 20% were seen once. This clonotype came up many times. Time point denoted: persistent/refractory GD, antithyroid drugs over 5 years with positive TRAb. With RNA extracted from PBMCs as input, the TCR library was made. The TCR was taken from a female donor with Graves disease. The sequences come from peripheral blood mononuclear cells (PBMCs), collected when the disease was refractory, from a patient treated with antithyroid drugs.

The DNA for the CDR3 is TGTGCCAGCAGTTTACTTAGGGTCTCTGGGGCCAACGTCCTGACTTTC. It codes for CASSLLRVSGANVLTF. This rearrangement joins TRBV28 to TRBJ2-6; unclear D gene. V gave up 2 bases and J gave up 0 bases, with 8 bases separating them. Germline assignment: CDR1 MDHEN and CDR2 SYDVKM. The CDR3 consists of 16 residues. The full variable domain, its missing parts supplied by reference TRBV28 and TRBJ2-6, is DVKVTQSSRYLVKRTGEKVFLECVQDMDHENMFWYRQDPGLGLRLIYFSYDVKMKEKGDIPEGYSVSREKKERFSLILESASTNQTSMYLCASSLLRVSGANVLTFGAGSRLTVL.